The rows below give T cell receptor beta chains drawn from one sample of a study of T-cell reconstitution after alpha-beta-depleted transplantation in children. One entry per CDR3 protein results from TCRdb running MiXCR on the PCR reads. The data show 490,000 or so distinct CDR3 sequences, around 12% seen once. This sample comprised PBMCs from the stem cell graft donor, obtained from the stem cell graft. The receptors come from a human donor who donated a stem cell graft to a child with combined immunodeficiency. The CDR3 runs from the conserved cysteine through the conserved F or W. Fields, in order: clone size, D gene, V gene, J gene, CDR3 DNA, CDR3 protein. The D gene is left open where the match is weak. Size is stated for part of the rows, as once, few or many counts, or as a class when the clone is expanded.

size: -
D: -
V: TRBV7-3
J: TRBJ2-3
DNA: TGTGCCAGCAGCTTAGGAAACCTGGATACGCAGTATTTT
CDR3: CASSLGNLDTQYF

size: -
D: TRBD2
V: TRBV11-2
J: TRBJ2-1
DNA: TGTGCCAGCAGCCCACAGCGGGGGGGCCCTACCGAGCAGTTCTTC
CDR3: CASSPQRGGPTEQFF

size: few
D: TRBD1
V: TRBV13
J: TRBJ1-5
DNA: TGTGCCAGCAGCGTCGGGACAGGGGGGTACGGACAGCCCCAGCATTTT
CDR3: CASSVGTGGYGQPQHF

size: many
D: -
V: TRBV10-3
J: TRBJ1-1
DNA: TGTGCCATCAGGAAAACAGGGCCAGAAGCTTTCTTT
CDR3: CAIRKTGPEAFF

size: large
D: -
V: TRBV7-2
J: TRBJ2-7
DNA: TGTGCCAGCAGCTTAATTCCGGGAACCTACGAGCAGTACTTC
CDR3: CASSLIPGTYEQYF

size: many
D: -
V: TRBV7-2
J: TRBJ2-5
DNA: TGTGCCAGCGGCCGGAGGGTCGGGCAAGAGACCCAGTACTTC
CDR3: CASGRRVGQETQYF

size: few
D: -
V: TRBV20-1
J: TRBJ1-2
DNA: TGCAGTGCTAGAGAGGTTGGGACCATCCCTTATGGCTACACCTTC
CDR3: CSAREVGTIPYGYTF

size: many
D: -
V: TRBV12-3/TRBV12-4
J: TRBJ2-3
DNA: TGTGCCAGCAGACTAGACACAGATACGCAGTATTTT
CDR3: CASRLDTDTQYF

size: many
D: TRBD2
V: TRBV6-5
J: TRBJ2-5
DNA: TGTGCCAGCAGTTCCGCCGGGACTAGCGGCGGGACCCAGTACTTC
CDR3: CASSSAGTSGGTQYF

size: few
D: -
V: TRBV5-1
J: TRBJ2-2
DNA: TGCGCCAGCAGCTTCGGGGAACCCGGCGGGGAGCTGTTTTTT
CDR3: CASSFGEPGGELFF

size: -
D: TRBD2
V: TRBV18
J: TRBJ2-1
DNA: TGTGCCAGCTCACGCGGCGGGAGTGCGGATGAGCAGTTCTTC
CDR3: CASSRGGSADEQFF

size: -
D: -
V: TRBV6-5
J: TRBJ1-5
DNA: TGTGCCAGCGCTGACGGGAATAGCAATCAGCCCCAGCATTTT
CDR3: CASADGNSNQPQHF

size: -
D: TRBD1
V: TRBV10-3
J: TRBJ1-2
DNA: TGTGCCATCCTCGGACAGGGACCCTATGGCTACACCTTC
CDR3: CAILGQGPYGYTF

size: -
D: TRBD1
V: TRBV10-3
J: TRBJ1-1
DNA: TGTGCCACCGCGACAGGGGTGAACACTGAAGCTTTCTTT
CDR3: CATATGVNTEAFF

size: few
D: -
V: TRBV29-1
J: TRBJ1-1
DNA: TGCAGCGCCCACCGGGCTGACACTGAAGCTTTCTTT
CDR3: CSAHRADTEAFF

size: many
D: TRBD1
V: TRBV10-3
J: TRBJ2-2
DNA: TGTGCCATAAAAACCCTTCAGGGGGCGAACACCGGGGAGCTGTTTTTT
CDR3: CAIKTLQGANTGELFF

size: once
D: -
V: TRBV27
J: TRBJ2-2
DNA: TGTGCCAGCAGTTTATACGGGGTAGGCGGGGAGCTGTTTTTT
CDR3: CASSLYGVGGELFF

size: -
D: -
V: TRBV24-1
J: TRBJ2-1
DNA: TGTGCCACCAGTGATAGTTGGTTCAGTGAGCAGTTCTTC
CDR3: CATSDSWFSEQFF

size: -
D: TRBD2
V: TRBV4-3
J: TRBJ2-7
DNA: TGCGCCAGCAGCCAAGATCGAGGCGGGAGCTCCTACGAGCAGTACTTC
CDR3: CASSQDRGGSSYEQYF

size: -
D: TRBD2
V: TRBV27
J: TRBJ2-7
DNA: TGTGCCAGCAGTGTCACCGGGACTAGCGGGTCCTACGAGCAGTACTTC
CDR3: CASSVTGTSGSYEQYF

size: many
D: -
V: TRBV7-2
J: TRBJ2-1
DNA: TGTGCCAGCAGCTTAGTCATGAGCTCCTACAATGAGCAGTTCTTC
CDR3: CASSLVMSSYNEQFF

size: -
D: TRBD2
V: TRBV7-9
J: TRBJ2-1
DNA: TGTGCCAGCAGCCCCCAGTTAGGAGCGGGGGACTACAATGAGCAGTTCTTC
CDR3: CASSPQLGAGDYNEQFF

size: few
D: -
V: TRBV29-1
J: TRBJ2-3
DNA: TGCAGCGTGGAGGGCCCGCCCAGCACAGATACGCAGTATTTT
CDR3: CSVEGPPSTDTQYF

size: few
D: -
V: TRBV5-1
J: TRBJ1-4
DNA: TGCGCCAGCAGCTGGGACGAGGAACTGTTTTTT
CDR3: CASSWDEELFF

size: few
D: -
V: TRBV7-8
J: TRBJ1-6
DNA: TGTGCCAGCAGCTTAGCTCGGCAGGGGATAAATTCACCCCTCCACTTT
CDR3: CASSLARQGINSPLHF

size: -
D: -
V: TRBV7-2
J: TRBJ1-6
DNA: TGTGCCAGCAGCAGTATAGGGTTCGACTATAATTCACCCCTCCACTTT
CDR3: CASSSIGFDYNSPLHF

size: many
D: TRBD2
V: TRBV10-3
J: TRBJ2-1
DNA: TGTGCCATCCGTGCGGGAGGCTACAATGAGCAGTTCTTC
CDR3: CAIRAGGYNEQFF

size: few
D: -
V: TRBV5-1
J: TRBJ2-7
DNA: TGCGCCAGCAGCTTCGGAGAGCAGTACTTC
CDR3: CASSFGEQYF

size: many
D: -
V: TRBV5-1
J: TRBJ2-3
DNA: TGCGCCAGCAGCCCTGCGGGATATAGCACAGATACGCAGTATTTT
CDR3: CASSPAGYSTDTQYF

size: many
D: -
V: TRBV25-1
J: TRBJ1-5
DNA: TGTGCCAGCAGTGGGACGTCTAGTCAGCCCCAGCATTTT
CDR3: CASSGTSSQPQHF

size: -
D: -
V: TRBV20-1
J: TRBJ2-1
DNA: TGCAGTGCTGTTGGGGGGAATGAGCAGTTCTTC
CDR3: CSAVGGNEQFF

size: -
D: TRBD2
V: TRBV7-2
J: TRBJ2-7
DNA: TGTGCCAGCAGCTTTGCTAGCGGGAGGCGGGGCGAGCAGTACTTC
CDR3: CASSFASGRRGEQYF